This is a list of T cell receptor beta chains from one sample in a study of shared clonotypes between healthy human individuals. Using immunoSEQ multiplex PCR, the repertoire was profiled, and TCRdb retains in-frame clones only, with some absent. The sample lists about 2.4 million clones, approximately 92% occurring once. Sequenced sample: naive CD4+ T cells sorted from blood. The receptors come from a man younger than 30 in good health. CDR3s include the opening cysteine and the closing phenylalanine or tryptophan. D genes are given only for firm matches. Size values are once, few and many counts, or a class for expanded clones, and some rows have none.

d_gene	v_gene	abundance	j_gene	CDR3aa	CDR3nt
TRBD1	TRBV28	-	TRBJ1-2	CASKTGTNYGYTF	TGTGCCAGCAAGACAGGGACTAACTATGGCTACACCTTC
TRBD2	TRBV7-7	-	TRBJ2-3	CASSLGLAGGSDTQYF	TGTGCTAGCAGCTTAGGGCTAGCGGGAGGATCAGATACGCAGTATTTT
-	TRBV2	-	TRBJ2-7	CASSDMGGEQYF	TGTGCCAGCAGTGATATGGGGGGCGAGCAGTACTTC
-	TRBV25-1	-	TRBJ1-1	CASSEPTAMNTEAFF	TGTGCCAGCAGTGAACCTACAGCCATGAACACTGAAGCTTTCTTT
TRBD2	TRBV6-4	-	TRBJ2-1	CASSDSGTSGPTEQFF	TGTGCCAGCAGTGACTCGGGGACTAGCGGGCCGACTGAGCAGTTCTTC
-	TRBV7-9	-	TRBJ1-5	CASSLGRSKQPQHF	TGTGCCAGCAGCTTGGGCAGGAGCAAACAGCCCCAGCATTTT
TRBD2	TRBV9	-	TRBJ2-5	CASSPDTAGGVETQYF	TGTGCCAGCAGCCCGGATACCGCGGGGGGAGTAGAGACCCAGTACTTC
TRBD1	TRBV28	-	TRBJ1-2	CASSRHLGVGQGNYGYTF	TGTGCCAGCAGTCGTCATTTGGGGGTGGGACAGGGGAACTATGGCTACACCTTC
TRBD1	TRBV19	-	TRBJ2-2	CAGRQGANTGELFF	TGTGCCGGTAGACAGGGCGCGAACACCGGGGAGCTGTTTTTT
-	TRBV5-1	-	TRBJ2-1	CASSPTGDSYNEQFF	TGCGCCAGCAGCCCCACGGGAGACTCCTACAATGAGCAGTTCTTC
-	TRBV19	-	TRBJ2-2	CASSLWGAYTGELFF	TGTGCCAGCAGTCTTTGGGGGGCTTACACCGGGGAGCTGTTTTTT
TRBD2	TRBV30	-	TRBJ2-5	CAWSVLWSGGAWETQYF	TGTGCCTGGAGTGTTTTATGGAGCGGGGGGGCCTGGGAGACCCAGTACTTC
TRBD1	TRBV29-1	-	TRBJ1-1	CSATGLNTEAFF	TGCAGCGCGACAGGGTTGAACACTGAAGCTTTCTTT
TRBD2	TRBV6-6	-	TRBJ2-7	CASSRAASGGAYEQYF	TGTGCCAGCAGTAGAGCCGCTAGCGGGGGGGCCTACGAGCAGTACTTC
TRBD2	TRBV9	once	TRBJ2-1	CASSVRDYGNEQFF	TGTGCCAGCAGCGTGAGGGACTACGGCAATGAGCAGTTCTTC
TRBD2	TRBV13	-	TRBJ2-2	CASSRTGGNTGELFF	TGTGCCAGCAGCCGCACGGGGGGGAACACCGGGGAGCTGTTTTTT
TRBD2	TRBV6-1	-	TRBJ2-3	CASSEVSGVRRDTQYF	TGTGCCAGCAGTGAAGTTAGCGGGGTTCGGCGGGATACGCAGTATTTT
-	TRBV5-1	-	TRBJ1-1	CASSLNQGTEAFF	TGCGCCAGCAGCTTGAATCAGGGCACTGAAGCTTTCTTT
-	TRBV5-1	once	TRBJ2-7	CASSSASSQIYEQYF	TGCGCCAGCAGCTCTGCTAGCTCCCAAATCTACGAGCAGTACTTC
TRBD1	TRBV6-5	-	TRBJ1-1	CASSYRGLKNTEAFF	TGTGCCAGCAGTTACAGGGGGCTGAAGAACACTGAAGCTTTCTTT
-	TRBV10-3	-	TRBJ1-2	CAISLGGVSYGYTF	TGTGCCATCAGTCTGGGTGGGGTTAGCTATGGCTACACCTTC
TRBD1	TRBV2	-	TRBJ1-4	CATKKGAEEEKLFF	TGTGCCACCAAGAAGGGGGCAGAGGAGGAAAAACTGTTTTTT
TRBD2	TRBV15	-	TRBJ2-2	CATSRGTTSIGGELFF	TGTGCCACCAGCAGAGGTACGACTAGCATCGGCGGGGAGCTGTTTTTT
-	TRBV2	-	TRBJ1-5	CASRLEGQPQHF	TGTGCCAGCAGGCTGGAGGGCCAGCCCCAGCATTTT
TRBD1	TRBV9	-	TRBJ1-2	CASSVVAGGGYTF	TGTGCCAGCAGCGTAGTGGCAGGGGGCGGCTACACCTTC
-	TRBV5-4	-	TRBJ2-1	CASSLGLPRDEQFF	TGTGCCAGCAGCTTAGGACTACCTAGGGATGAGCAGTTCTTC
TRBD2	TRBV9	-	TRBJ2-1	CASSVGTSGYNEQFF	TGTGCCAGCAGCGTGGGGACTAGCGGTTACAATGAGCAGTTCTTC
-	TRBV7-2	-	TRBJ2-5	CASSPWDETQYF	TGTGCCAGCAGCCCATGGGACGAGACCCAGTACTTC
TRBD1	TRBV5-1	-	TRBJ1-2	CASSLDRAGYTF	TGCGCCAGCAGCCTGGACAGGGCTGGCTACACCTTC
-	TRBV10-3	once	TRBJ1-6	CAISEGASPLHF	TGTGCCATCAGCGAGGGCGCCTCACCCCTCCACTTT
-	TRBV11-1	-	TRBJ2-7	CASSSDAPTGIGYEQYF	TGTGCCAGCAGCTCGGATGCCCCTACAGGGATCGGCTACGAGCAGTACTTC
TRBD2	TRBV4-1	-	TRBJ2-5	CASGGGSEETQYF	TGCGCCAGCGGCGGGGGGTCGGAGGAGACCCAGTACTTC
TRBD2	TRBV5-4	once	TRBJ2-2	CASSLGGLAGAGGELFF	TGTGCCAGCAGCTTGGGCGGGCTAGCGGGAGCGGGCGGGGAGCTGTTTTTT
TRBD1	TRBV6-4	-	TRBJ1-5	CASSVLVGQQINQPQHF	TGTGCCAGCAGTGTTCTTGTGGGACAGCAGATCAATCAGCCCCAGCATTTT
TRBD1	TRBV5-1	-	TRBJ2-7	CASSPRQGAREQYF	TGCGCCAGCAGCCCCCGACAGGGGGCTCGGGAGCAGTACTTC
TRBD2	TRBV27	-	TRBJ2-7	CASSFSGRAPYEQYF	TGTGCCAGCAGCTTTAGCGGGAGGGCCCCCTACGAGCAGTACTTC
-	TRBV5-8	-	TRBJ2-3	CASRRTGGGTDTQYF	TGTGCCAGCAGGCGTACAGGGGGGGGCACAGATACGCAGTATTTT
-	TRBV18	-	TRBJ1-4	CASSPAHEVNEKLFF	TGTGCCAGCTCACCAGCCCACGAGGTTAATGAAAAACTGTTTTTT
TRBD1	TRBV5-1	-	TRBJ2-5	CASSLQGGETQYF	TGCGCCAGCAGCTTACAGGGGGGAGAGACCCAGTACTTC
TRBD1	TRBV6-1	once	TRBJ1-1	CASIRTGMNTEAFF	TGTGCCAGCATCCGGACAGGTATGAACACTGAAGCTTTCTTT
-	TRBV7-2	-	TRBJ2-2	CASSLESLQPNTGELFF	TGTGCCAGCAGCTTAGAGTCTTTGCAGCCGAACACCGGGGAGCTGTTTTTT
-	TRBV5-4	-	TRBJ2-7	CASMKNSSYEQYF	TGTGCCAGCATGAAGAACAGCTCCTACGAGCAGTACTTC
-	TRBV4-1	-	TRBJ1-4	CASSQENSALATNEKLFF	TGCGCCAGCAGCCAAGAAAATTCGGCACTTGCCACTAATGAAAAACTGTTTTTT
-	TRBV5-1	once	TRBJ2-3	CASSLTVSTDTQYF	TGCGCCAGCAGCTTAACGGTTAGCACAGATACGCAGTATTTT
-	TRBV18	-	TRBJ1-4	CASSPPGALNEKLFF	TGTGCCAGCTCACCACCGGGAGCCCTGAATGAAAAACTGTTTTTT
-	TRBV6-1	few	TRBJ1-6	CASTASYNSPLHF	TGTGCCAGCACTGCCTCCTATAATTCACCCCTCCACTTT
TRBD1	TRBV5-1	-	TRBJ2-3	CASSFPRDRNTDTQYF	TGCGCCAGCAGCTTCCCGAGGGACAGAAACACAGATACGCAGTATTTT
-	TRBV7-2	-	TRBJ2-7	CASSPRLVEIYEQYF	TGTGCCAGCAGCCCCCGGCTGGTGGAAATCTACGAGCAGTACTTC